These T cell receptor beta chains were read from a single sample in a study of cytomegalovirus exposure and HLA in healthy donors. Here immunoSEQ multiplex PCR was the method, and the copy in TCRdb shows in-frame clones only, minus some. The sample holds fewer than 200,000 clones, about 80% seen once. Material: PBMCs. These TCRs come from a man between 35 and 55 years old in good health and CMV-seronegative. The CDR3 runs from the conserved cysteine through the conserved F or W. The D gene is left open where the match is weak. Clone size is shown for a subset of rows, as once, few, many or a class of expanded clone.

D: TRBD1
size: NA
J: TRBJ1-1
V: TRBV6-5
CDR3: CASGYRGTEAFF
DNA: TGTGCCAGCGGATACAGGGGAACTGAAGCTTTCTTT

D: TRBD2
size: NA
J: TRBJ2-5
V: TRBV7-6
CDR3: CASSPGLWTSGSGETQYF
DNA: TGTGCCAGCAGCCCGGGGCTGTGGACTAGCGGGAGTGGGGAGACCCAGTACTTC

D: TRBD2
size: NA
J: TRBJ2-7
V: TRBV23-1
CDR3: CASSQSRRERSYEQYF
DNA: TGCGCCAGCAGTCAATCGCGGCGGGAGCGCTCCTACGAGCAGTACTTC

D: NA
size: NA
J: TRBJ2-1
V: TRBV2
CDR3: CASEEGPTYNEQFF
DNA: TGTGCCAGCGAAGAGGGCCCTACCTACAATGAGCAGTTCTTC

D: TRBD1
size: NA
J: TRBJ2-5
V: TRBV5-1
CDR3: CASSRTGGQQETQYF
DNA: TGCGCCAGCAGCAGGACAGGGGGCCAACAAGAGACCCAGTACTTC

D: NA
size: few
J: TRBJ1-3
V: TRBV15
CDR3: CATSRDLMAGSDGNTIYF
DNA: TGTGCCACCAGCAGAGATCTAATGGCAGGGTCGGATGGAAACACCATATATTTT

D: NA
size: few
J: TRBJ2-7
V: TRBV4-3
CDR3: CASSQGLGSGTLYEQYF
DNA: TGCGCCAGCAGCCAAGGACTAGGCTCCGGGACCCTCTACGAGCAGTACTTC

D: TRBD2
size: NA
J: TRBJ2-1
V: TRBV10-3
CDR3: CAVKGSGEGNEQFF
DNA: TGTGCCGTCAAGGGTAGCGGGGAGGGCAATGAGCAGTTCTTC

D: TRBD1
size: NA
J: TRBJ2-7
V: TRBV6-6
CDR3: CASRSPGTGLTYEQYF
DNA: TGTGCCAGCAGATCCCCGGGGACAGGCCTAACCTACGAGCAGTACTTC

D: TRBD1
size: NA
J: TRBJ1-5
V: TRBV19
CDR3: CASTPNRGSGNQPQHF
DNA: TGTGCCAGTACTCCCAACAGGGGATCAGGCAATCAGCCCCAGCATTTT

D: NA
size: few
J: TRBJ1-1
V: TRBV6-5
CDR3: CASSLRAANTEAFF
DNA: TGTGCCAGCAGTCTGCGGGCGGCGAACACTGAAGCTTTCTTT

D: NA
size: once
J: TRBJ2-7
V: TRBV28
CDR3: CASNGGGFMAYEQYF
DNA: TGTGCCAGCAATGGGGGAGGATTTATGGCCTACGAGCAGTACTTC

D: TRBD1
size: NA
J: TRBJ2-5
V: TRBV2
CDR3: CASSGHGTARQETQYF
DNA: TGTGCCAGCAGTGGACACGGGACAGCAAGACAAGAGACCCAGTACTTC